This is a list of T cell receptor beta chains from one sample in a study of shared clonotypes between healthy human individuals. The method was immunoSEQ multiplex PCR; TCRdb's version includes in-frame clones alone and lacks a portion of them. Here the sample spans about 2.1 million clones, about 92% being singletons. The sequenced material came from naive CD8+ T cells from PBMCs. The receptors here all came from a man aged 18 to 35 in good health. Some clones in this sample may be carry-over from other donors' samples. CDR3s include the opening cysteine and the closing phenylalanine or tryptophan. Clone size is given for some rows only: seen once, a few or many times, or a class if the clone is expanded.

CDR3 protein: CASSQGRGDEQYF; clone size: -; J gene: TRBJ2-7; V gene: TRBV4-2
CDR3 protein: CASIRDREDTEAFF; clone size: once; J gene: TRBJ1-1; V gene: TRBV19
CDR3 protein: CASSVGLAVSQDEQFF; clone size: -; J gene: TRBJ2-1; V gene: TRBV9
CDR3 protein: CASRDSSNQPQHF; clone size: once; J gene: TRBJ1-5; V gene: TRBV27
CDR3 protein: CASAVTSPTYEQYF; clone size: -; J gene: TRBJ2-7; V gene: TRBV7-9
CDR3 protein: CASSLSEPLTDEQYF; clone size: -; J gene: TRBJ2-7; V gene: TRBV28
CDR3 protein: CASSARTGVWEQYF; clone size: -; J gene: TRBJ2-7; V gene: TRBV6-1
CDR3 protein: CASSVGTNEQFF; clone size: -; J gene: TRBJ2-1; V gene: TRBV9
CDR3 protein: CASRMTGLSYEQYF; clone size: -; J gene: TRBJ2-7; V gene: TRBV5-6
CDR3 protein: CASSLPGGWTEAFF; clone size: -; J gene: TRBJ1-1; V gene: TRBV28
CDR3 protein: CASSGGGLSGRWNEQFF; clone size: -; J gene: TRBJ2-1; V gene: TRBV27
CDR3 protein: CASSTRDSPSTGELFF; clone size: -; J gene: TRBJ2-2; V gene: TRBV7-9
CDR3 protein: CASREGLRDEKLFF; clone size: few; J gene: TRBJ1-4; V gene: TRBV2
CDR3 protein: CASGWTAGNTGELFF; clone size: few; J gene: TRBJ2-2; V gene: TRBV5-1
CDR3 protein: CSAGDAGELFF; clone size: -; J gene: TRBJ2-2; V gene: TRBV29-1
CDR3 protein: CASSAGLLQETQYF; clone size: -; J gene: TRBJ2-5; V gene: TRBV19
CDR3 protein: CASSLRLGTVTTGELFF; clone size: -; J gene: TRBJ2-2; V gene: TRBV7-8
CDR3 protein: CASSRTTGPATEAFF; clone size: -; J gene: TRBJ1-1; V gene: TRBV5-1
CDR3 protein: CAISEGREGQETQYF; clone size: -; J gene: TRBJ2-5; V gene: TRBV10-3
CDR3 protein: CASSLQVSGFTDTQYF; clone size: -; J gene: TRBJ2-3; V gene: TRBV7-8
CDR3 protein: CASSLALRDTQYF; clone size: -; J gene: TRBJ2-3; V gene: TRBV7-9
CDR3 protein: CASSRPPADLTGELFF; clone size: -; J gene: TRBJ2-2; V gene: TRBV4-1
CDR3 protein: CASSQGLAGRSYNEQFF; clone size: -; J gene: TRBJ2-1; V gene: TRBV5-6
CDR3 protein: CASSRANYNEQFF; clone size: -; J gene: TRBJ2-1; V gene: TRBV28
CDR3 protein: CASRAGNTEAFF; clone size: -; J gene: TRBJ1-1; V gene: TRBV27
CDR3 protein: CASSPSTGDLTYEQYF; clone size: -; J gene: TRBJ2-7; V gene: TRBV28
CDR3 protein: CASSDLSSQFF; clone size: -; J gene: TRBJ2-1; V gene: TRBV6-1
CDR3 protein: CASSQVLGNTIYF; clone size: -; J gene: TRBJ1-3; V gene: TRBV14
CDR3 protein: CASSQILAGARTGTQYF; clone size: -; J gene: TRBJ2-5; V gene: TRBV4-2
CDR3 protein: CASSLPGTENTGELFF; clone size: -; J gene: TRBJ2-2; V gene: TRBV7-2